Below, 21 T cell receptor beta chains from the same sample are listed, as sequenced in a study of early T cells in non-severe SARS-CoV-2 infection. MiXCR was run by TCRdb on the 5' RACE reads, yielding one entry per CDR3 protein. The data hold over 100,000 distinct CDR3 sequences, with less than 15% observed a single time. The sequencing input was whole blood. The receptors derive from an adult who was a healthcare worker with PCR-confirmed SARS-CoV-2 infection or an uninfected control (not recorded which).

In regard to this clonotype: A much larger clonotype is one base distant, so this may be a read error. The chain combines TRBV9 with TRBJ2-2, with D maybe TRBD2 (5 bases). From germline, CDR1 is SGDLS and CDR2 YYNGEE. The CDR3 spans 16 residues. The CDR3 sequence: CASSSYPSTNTGERFF. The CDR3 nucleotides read TGTGCCAGCAGCTCATACCCTTCGACGAACACCGGGGAGCGGTTTTTT.

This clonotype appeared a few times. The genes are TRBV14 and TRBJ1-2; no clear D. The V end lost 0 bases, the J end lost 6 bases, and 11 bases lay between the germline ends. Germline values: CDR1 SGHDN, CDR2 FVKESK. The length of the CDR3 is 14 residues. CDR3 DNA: TGTGCCAGCAGCCAAGAAGGTAAAACGGATGGCTACACCTTC. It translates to CASSQEGKTDGYTF.

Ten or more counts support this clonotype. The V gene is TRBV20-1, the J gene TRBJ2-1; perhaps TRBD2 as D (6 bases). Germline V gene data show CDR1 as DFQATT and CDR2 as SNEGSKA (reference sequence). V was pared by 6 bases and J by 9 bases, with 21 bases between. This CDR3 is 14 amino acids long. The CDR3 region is CSADRDSVRGEQFF. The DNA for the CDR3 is TGCAGTGCCGACCGGGACTCCGTTAGGGGTGAGCAGTTCTTC.

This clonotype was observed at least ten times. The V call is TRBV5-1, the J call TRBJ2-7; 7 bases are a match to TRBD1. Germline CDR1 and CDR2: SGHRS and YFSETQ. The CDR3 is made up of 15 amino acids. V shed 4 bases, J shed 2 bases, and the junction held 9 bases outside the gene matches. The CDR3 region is CASSRTGTDPYEQYF. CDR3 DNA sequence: TGCGCCAGCAGCCGTACCGGGACAGACCCCTACGAGCAGTACTTC.

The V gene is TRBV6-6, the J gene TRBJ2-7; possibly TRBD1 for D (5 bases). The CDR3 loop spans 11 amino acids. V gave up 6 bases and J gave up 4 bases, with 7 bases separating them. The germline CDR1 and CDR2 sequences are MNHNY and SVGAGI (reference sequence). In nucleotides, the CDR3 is TGTGCCAGCAGGACAGATTACGAGCAGTACTTC. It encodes CASRTDYEQYF.

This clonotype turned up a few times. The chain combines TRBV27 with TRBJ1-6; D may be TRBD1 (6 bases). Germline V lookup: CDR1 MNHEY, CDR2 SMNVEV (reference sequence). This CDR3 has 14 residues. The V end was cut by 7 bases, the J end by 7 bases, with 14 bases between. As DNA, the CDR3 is TGTGCCAGCACGTTTCCAGGGGCCAATTCACCCCTCCACTTT. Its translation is CASTFPGANSPLHF.

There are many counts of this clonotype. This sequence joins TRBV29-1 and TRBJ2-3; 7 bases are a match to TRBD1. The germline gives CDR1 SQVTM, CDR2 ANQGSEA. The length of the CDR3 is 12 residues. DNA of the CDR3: TGCACCTACAGACAGGGCCCAGATACGCAGTATTTT. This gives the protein CTYRQGPDTQYF.

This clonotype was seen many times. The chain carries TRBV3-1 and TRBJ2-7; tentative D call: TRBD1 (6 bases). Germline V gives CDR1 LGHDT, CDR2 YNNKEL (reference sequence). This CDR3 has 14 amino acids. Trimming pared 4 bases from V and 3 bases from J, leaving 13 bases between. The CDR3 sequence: CASSPGAGRYEQYF. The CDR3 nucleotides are TGTGCCAGCAGCCCAGGGGCTGGGCGCTACGAGCAGTACTTC.

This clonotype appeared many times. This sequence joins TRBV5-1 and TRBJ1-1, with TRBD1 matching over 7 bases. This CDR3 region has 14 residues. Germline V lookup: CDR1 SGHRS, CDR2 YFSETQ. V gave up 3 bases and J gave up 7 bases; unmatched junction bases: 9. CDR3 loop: CASSYRQGAGEAFF. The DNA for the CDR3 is TGCGCCAGCAGCTATCGACAGGGAGCGGGTGAAGCTTTCTTT.

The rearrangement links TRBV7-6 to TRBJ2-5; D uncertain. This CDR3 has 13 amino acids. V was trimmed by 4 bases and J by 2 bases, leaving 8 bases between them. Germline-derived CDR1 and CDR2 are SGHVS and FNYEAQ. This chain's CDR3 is CASSSHLQETQYF. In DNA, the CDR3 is TGTGCCAGCAGCTCACACCTTCAAGAGACCCAGTACTTC.

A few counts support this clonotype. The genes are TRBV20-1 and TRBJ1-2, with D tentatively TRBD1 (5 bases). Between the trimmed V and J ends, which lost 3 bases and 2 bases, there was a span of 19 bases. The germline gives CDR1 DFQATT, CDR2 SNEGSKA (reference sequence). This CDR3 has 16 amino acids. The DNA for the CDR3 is TGCAGTGCTAGCCCCCGCGCTGACAGCGTAAACTATGGCTACACCTTC. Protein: CSASPRADSVNYGYTF.

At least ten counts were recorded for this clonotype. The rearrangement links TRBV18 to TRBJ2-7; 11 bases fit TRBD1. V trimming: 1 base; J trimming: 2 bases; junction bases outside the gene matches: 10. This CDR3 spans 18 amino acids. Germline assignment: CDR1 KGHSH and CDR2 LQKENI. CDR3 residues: CASSPRGQGALQPYEQYF. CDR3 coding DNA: TGTGCCAGCTCACCACGAGGACAGGGGGCCTTACAACCCTACGAGCAGTACTTC.

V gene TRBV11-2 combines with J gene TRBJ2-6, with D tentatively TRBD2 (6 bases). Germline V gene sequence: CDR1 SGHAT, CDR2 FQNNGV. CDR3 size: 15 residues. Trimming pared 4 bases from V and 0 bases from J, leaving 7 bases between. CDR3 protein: CASSWRDSGANVLTF. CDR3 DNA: TGTGCCAGCAGCTGGAGGGACTCTGGGGCCAACGTCCTGACTTTC.

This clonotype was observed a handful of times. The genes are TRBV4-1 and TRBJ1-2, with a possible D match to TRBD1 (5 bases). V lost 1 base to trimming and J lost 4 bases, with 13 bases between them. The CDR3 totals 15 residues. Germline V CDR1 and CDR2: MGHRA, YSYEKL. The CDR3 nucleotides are TGCGCCAGCAGCCAAGCGGGACCCACTGGCTATGGCTACACCTTC. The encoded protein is CASSQAGPTGYGYTF.

The CDR3 reads CASSLLDYNEQFF. In DNA, the CDR3 is TGTGCCAGCAGTTTGCTAGACTACAATGAGCAGTTCTTC. The chain uses TRBV12-3 or TRBV12-4 and TRBJ2-1; D unresolved. This CDR3 comprises 13 residues. Trimming cost V 3 bases and J 3 bases, with 6 bases left between them.

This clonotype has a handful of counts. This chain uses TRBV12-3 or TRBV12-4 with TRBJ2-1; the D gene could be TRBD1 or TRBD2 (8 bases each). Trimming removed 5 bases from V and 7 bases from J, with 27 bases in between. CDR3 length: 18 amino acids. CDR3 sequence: CASSPGQDLSRGGNEQFF. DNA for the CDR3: TGTGCCAGCAGTCCGGGACAGGACCTTTCCCGGGGGGGGAATGAGCAGTTCTTC.

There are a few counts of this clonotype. CDR3 in DNA: TGTGCCAGCAGCTTAGCGGGGGGACAGGGATACAAGCAGTACTTC. Protein sequence: CASSLAGGQGYKQYF. J is TRBJ2-7 and V is TRBV7-2; 9 positions match TRBD1. The CDR3 loop spans 15 amino acids. From germline, CDR1 is SGHTA and CDR2 FQGNSA. Trimming at V came to 0 bases and at J to 8 bases, leaving 8 bases not matched to a gene.

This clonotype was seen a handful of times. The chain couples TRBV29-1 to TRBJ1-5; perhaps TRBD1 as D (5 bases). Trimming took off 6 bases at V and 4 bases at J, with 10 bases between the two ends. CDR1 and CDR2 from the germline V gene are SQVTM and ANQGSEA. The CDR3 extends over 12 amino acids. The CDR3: CSVGDLNQPQHF. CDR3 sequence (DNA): TGCAGCGTGGGGGACTTGAATCAGCCCCAGCATTTT.

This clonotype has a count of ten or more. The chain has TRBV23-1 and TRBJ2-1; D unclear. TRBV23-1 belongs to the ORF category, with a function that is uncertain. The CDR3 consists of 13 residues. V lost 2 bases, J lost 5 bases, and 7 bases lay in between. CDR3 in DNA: TGCGCCAGCAGTCAAGACCAGCACAATGAGCAGTTCTTC. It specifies CASSQDQHNEQFF.

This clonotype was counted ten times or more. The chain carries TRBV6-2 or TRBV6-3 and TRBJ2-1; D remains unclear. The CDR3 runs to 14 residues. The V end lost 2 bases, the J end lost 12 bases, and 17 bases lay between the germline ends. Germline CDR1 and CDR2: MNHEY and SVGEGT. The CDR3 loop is CASSYRGPLRSQFF. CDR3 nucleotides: TGTGCCAGCAGTTACCGAGGACCTCTCCGATCGCAGTTCTTC.

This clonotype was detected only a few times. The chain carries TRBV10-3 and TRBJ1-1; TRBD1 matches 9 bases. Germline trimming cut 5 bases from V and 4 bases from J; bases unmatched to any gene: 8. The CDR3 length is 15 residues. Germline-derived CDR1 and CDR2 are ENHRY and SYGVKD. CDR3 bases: TGTGCCATCAGTCTTCACCAGACAGGGGGCACTGAAGCTTTCTTT. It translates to CAISLHQTGGTEAFF.